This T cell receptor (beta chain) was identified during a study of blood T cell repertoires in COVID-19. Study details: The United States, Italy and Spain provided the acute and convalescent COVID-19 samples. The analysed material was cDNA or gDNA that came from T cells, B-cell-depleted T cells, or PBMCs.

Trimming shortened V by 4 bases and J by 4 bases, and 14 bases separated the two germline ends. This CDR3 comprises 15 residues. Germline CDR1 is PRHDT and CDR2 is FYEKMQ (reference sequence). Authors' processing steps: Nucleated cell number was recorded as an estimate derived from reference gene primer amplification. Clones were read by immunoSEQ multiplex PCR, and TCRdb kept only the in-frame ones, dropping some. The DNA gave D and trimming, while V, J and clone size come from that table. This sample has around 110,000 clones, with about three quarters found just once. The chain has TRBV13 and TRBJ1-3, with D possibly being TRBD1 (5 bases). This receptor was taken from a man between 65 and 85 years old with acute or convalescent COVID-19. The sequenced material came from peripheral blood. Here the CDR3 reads CASSSPGNLGNTIYF. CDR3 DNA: TGTGCCAGCAGCTCCCCAGGGAACTTAGGAAACACCATATATTTT.